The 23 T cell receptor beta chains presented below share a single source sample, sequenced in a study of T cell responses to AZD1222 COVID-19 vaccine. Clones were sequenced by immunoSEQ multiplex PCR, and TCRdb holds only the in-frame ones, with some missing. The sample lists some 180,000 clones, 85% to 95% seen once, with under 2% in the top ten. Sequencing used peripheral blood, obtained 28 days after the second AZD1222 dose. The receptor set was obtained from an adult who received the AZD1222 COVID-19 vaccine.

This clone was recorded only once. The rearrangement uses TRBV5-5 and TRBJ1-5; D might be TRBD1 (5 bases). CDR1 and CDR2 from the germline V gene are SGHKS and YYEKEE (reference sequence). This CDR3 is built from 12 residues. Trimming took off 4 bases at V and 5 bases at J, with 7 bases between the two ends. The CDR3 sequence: CASSLQDQPQHF. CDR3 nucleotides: TGTGCCAGCAGCCTACAGGATCAGCCCCAGCATTTT.

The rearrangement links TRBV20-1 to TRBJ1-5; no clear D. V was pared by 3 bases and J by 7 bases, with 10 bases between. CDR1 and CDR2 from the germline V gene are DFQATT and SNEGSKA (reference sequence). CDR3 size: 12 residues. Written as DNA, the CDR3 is TGCAGTGCTAGTGAGGGAGGGCAGCCCCAGCATTTT. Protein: CSASEGGQPQHF.

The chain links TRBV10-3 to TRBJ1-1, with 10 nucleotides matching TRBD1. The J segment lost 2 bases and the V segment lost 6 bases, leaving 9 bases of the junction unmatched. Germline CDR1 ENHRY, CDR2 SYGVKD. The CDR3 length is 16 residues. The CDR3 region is CAIRNRQGAPNTEAFF. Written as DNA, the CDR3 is TGTGCCATCAGGAATAGACAGGGGGCTCCAAACACTGAAGCTTTCTTT.

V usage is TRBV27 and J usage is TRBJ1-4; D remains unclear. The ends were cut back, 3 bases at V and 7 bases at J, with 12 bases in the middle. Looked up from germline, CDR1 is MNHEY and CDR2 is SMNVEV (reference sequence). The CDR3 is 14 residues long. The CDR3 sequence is CASSFSGPGEKLFF. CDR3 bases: TGTGCCAGCAGTTTTAGTGGGCCGGGTGAAAAACTGTTTTTT.

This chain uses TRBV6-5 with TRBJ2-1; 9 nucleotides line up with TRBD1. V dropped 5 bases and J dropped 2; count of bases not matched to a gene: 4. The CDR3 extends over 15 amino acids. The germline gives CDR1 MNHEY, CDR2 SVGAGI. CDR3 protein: CASSHRDRAYNEQFF. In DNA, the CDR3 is TGTGCCAGCAGTCACCGGGACAGGGCCTACAATGAGCAGTTCTTC.

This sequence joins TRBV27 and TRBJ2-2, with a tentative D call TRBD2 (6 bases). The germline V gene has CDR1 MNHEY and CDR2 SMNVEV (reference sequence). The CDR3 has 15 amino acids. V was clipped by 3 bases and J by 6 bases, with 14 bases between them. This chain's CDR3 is CASSLTRGFPGELFF. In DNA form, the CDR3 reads TGTGCCAGCAGTTTGACTAGAGGATTTCCCGGGGAGCTGTTTTTT.

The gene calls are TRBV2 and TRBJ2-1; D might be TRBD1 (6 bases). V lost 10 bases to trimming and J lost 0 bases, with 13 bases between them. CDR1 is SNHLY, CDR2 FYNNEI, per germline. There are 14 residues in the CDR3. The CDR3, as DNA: TGTGCCATGTCGGGCAGGGGCTCCTACAATGAGCAGTTCTTC. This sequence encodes CAMSGRGSYNEQFF.

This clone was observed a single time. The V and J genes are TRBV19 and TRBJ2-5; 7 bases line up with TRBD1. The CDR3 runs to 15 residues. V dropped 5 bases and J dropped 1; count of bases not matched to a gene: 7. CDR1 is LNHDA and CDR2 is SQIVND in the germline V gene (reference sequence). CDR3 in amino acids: CASSPEDRTQETQYF. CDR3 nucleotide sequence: TGTGCCAGTAGTCCGGAGGACAGGACCCAAGAGACCCAGTACTTC.

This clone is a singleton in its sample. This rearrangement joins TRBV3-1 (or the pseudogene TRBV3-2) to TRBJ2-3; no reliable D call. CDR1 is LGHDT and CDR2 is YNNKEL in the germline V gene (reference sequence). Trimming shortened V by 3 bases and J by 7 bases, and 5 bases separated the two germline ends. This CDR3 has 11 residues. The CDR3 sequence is CASSQSNTQYF. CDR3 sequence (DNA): TGTGCCAGCAGCCAGTCTAATACGCAGTATTTT.

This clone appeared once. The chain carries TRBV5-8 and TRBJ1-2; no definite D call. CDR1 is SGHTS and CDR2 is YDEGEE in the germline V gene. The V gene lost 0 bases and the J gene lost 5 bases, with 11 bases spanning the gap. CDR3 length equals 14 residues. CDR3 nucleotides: TGTGCCAGCAGCTTGGGCAGGCCGGATTATGGCTACACCTTC. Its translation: CASSLGRPDYGYTF.

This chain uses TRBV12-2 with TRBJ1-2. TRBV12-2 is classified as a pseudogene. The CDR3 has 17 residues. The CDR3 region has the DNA TGTGCAAGTCGCTTAGCGGGGGGTCCGAAAAAAAACTATGGCTACACCTTC. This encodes CASRLAGGPKKNYGYTF.

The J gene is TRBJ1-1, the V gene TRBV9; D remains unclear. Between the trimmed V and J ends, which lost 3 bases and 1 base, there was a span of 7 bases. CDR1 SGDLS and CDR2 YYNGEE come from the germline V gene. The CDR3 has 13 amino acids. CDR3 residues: CASSEQRNTEAFF. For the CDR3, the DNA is TGTGCCAGCAGCGAGCAGAGGAACACTGAAGCTTTCTTT.

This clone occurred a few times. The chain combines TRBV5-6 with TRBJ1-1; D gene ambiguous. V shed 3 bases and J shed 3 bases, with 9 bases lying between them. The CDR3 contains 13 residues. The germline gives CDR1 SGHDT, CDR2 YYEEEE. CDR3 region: CASSWLGDTEAFF. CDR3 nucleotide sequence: TGTGCCAGCAGCTGGTTAGGAGACACTGAAGCTTTCTTT.

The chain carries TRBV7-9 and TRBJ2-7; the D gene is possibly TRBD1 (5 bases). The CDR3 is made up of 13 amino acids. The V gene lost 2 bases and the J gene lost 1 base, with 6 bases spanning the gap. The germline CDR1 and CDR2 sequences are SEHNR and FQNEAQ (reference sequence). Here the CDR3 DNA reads TGTGCCAGCAGCTTACCAGGGTCCTACGAGCAGTACTTC. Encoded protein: CASSLPGSYEQYF.

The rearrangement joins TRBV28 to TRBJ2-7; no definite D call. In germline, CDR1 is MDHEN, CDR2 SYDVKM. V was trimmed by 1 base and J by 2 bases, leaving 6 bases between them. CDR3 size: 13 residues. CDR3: CASSLFSPYEQYF. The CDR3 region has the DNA TGTGCCAGCAGTTTATTCTCCCCCTACGAGCAGTACTTC. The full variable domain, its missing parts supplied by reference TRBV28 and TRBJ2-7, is DVKVTQSSRYLVKRTGEKVFLECVQDMDHENMFWYRQDPGLGLRLIYFSYDVKMKEKGDIPEGYSVSREKKERFSLILESASTNQTSMYLCASSLFSPYEQYFGPGTRLTVT.

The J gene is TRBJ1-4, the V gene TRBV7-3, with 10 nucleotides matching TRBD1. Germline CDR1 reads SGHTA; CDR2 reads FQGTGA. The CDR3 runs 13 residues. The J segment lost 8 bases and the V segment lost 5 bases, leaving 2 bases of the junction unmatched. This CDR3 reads CASSQGQGEKLFF. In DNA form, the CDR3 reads TGTGCCAGCAGCCAGGGACAGGGGGAAAAACTGTTTTTT.

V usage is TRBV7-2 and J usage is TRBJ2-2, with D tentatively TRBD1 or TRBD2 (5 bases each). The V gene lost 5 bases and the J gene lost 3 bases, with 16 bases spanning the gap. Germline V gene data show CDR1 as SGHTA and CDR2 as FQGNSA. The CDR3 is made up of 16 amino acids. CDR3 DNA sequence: TGTGCCAGCAGCCCAAATGGGGGTTCGGACACCGGGGAGCTGTTTTTT. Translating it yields CASSPNGGSDTGELFF.

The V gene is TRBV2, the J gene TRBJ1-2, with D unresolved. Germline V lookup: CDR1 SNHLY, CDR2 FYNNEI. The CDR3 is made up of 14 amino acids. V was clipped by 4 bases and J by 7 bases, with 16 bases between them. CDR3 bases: TGTGCCAGCAGTGTGTTGGGAGATGTCACTGGCTACACCTTC. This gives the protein CASSVLGDVTGYTF.

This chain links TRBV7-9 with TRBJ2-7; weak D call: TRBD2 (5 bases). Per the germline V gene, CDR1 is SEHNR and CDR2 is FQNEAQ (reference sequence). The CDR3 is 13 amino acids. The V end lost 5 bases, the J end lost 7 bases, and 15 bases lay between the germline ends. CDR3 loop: CASSQRASGEQYF. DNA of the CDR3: TGTGCCAGCAGCCAGAGAGCCTCGGGGGAGCAGTACTTC.

The CDR3 DNA sequence: TGTGCCAGCATCATGACAGGGGGCGCTTCTGGGGCCAACGTCCTGACTTTC. Encoded protein: CASIMTGGASGANVLTF. The chain is built from TRBV2 and TRBJ2-6, with 10 bases aligning to TRBD1. Looked up from germline, CDR1 is SNHLY and CDR2 is FYNNEI. Trimming removed 7 bases from V and 1 base from J; junction bases left unmatched: 7. The CDR3 totals 17 residues.

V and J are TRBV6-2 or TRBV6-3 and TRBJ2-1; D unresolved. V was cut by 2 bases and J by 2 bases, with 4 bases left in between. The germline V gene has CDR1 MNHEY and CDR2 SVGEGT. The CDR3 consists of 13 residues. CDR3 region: CASSYDTYNEQFF. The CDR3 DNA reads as TGTGCCAGCAGTTACGACACCTACAATGAGCAGTTCTTC.

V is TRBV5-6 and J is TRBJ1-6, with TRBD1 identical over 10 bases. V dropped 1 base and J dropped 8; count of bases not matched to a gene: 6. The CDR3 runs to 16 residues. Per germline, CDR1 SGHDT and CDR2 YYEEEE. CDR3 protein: CASSLRLGQGYSPLHF. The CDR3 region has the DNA TGTGCCAGCAGCTTGAGGTTGGGACAGGGGTATTCACCCCTCCACTTT. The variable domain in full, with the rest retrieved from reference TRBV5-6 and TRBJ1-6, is DAGVTQSPTHLIKTRGQQVTLRCSPKSGHDTVSWYQQALGQGPQFIFQYYEEEERQRGNFPDRFSGHQFPNYSSELNVNALLLGDSALYLCASSLRLGQGYSPLHFGNGTRLTVT.

Here the CDR3 DNA reads TGTGCCAGCAGCGTAGAACATGCGGGAGAGACCCAGTACTTC. It translates to CASSVEHAGETQYF. The rearrangement joins TRBV9 to TRBJ2-5; TRBD2 might be the D (5 bases). The CDR3 has 14 amino acids. Germline V gene lookup returns CDR1 SGDLS and CDR2 YYNGEE. V gave up 0 bases and J gave up 4 bases, with 10 bases separating them.